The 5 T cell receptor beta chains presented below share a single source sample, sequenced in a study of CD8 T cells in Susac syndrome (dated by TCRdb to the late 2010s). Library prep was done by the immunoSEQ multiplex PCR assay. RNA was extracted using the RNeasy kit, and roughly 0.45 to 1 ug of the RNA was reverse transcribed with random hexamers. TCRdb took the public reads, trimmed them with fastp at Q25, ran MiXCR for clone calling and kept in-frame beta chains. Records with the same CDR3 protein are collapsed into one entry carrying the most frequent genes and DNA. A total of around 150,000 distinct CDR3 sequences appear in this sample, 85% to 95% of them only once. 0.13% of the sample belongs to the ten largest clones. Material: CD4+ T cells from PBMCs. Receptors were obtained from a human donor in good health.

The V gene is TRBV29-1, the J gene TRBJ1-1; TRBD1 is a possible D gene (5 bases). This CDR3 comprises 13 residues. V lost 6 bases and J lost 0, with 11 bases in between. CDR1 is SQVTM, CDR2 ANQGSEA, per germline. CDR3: CSVTGQLNTEAFF. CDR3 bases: TGCAGCGTGACCGGACAACTGAACACTGAAGCTTTCTTT.

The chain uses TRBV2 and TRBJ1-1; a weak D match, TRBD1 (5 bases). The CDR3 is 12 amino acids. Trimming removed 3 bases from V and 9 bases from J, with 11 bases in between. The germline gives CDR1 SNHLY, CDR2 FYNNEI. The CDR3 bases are TGTGCCAGCAGTGATCGGACAAGCAAAGCTTTCTTT. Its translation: CASSDRTSKAFF.

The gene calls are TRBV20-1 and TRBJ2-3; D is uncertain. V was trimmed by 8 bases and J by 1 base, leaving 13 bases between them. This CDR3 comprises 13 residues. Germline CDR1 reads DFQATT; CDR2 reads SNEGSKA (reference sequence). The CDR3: CSSDRRGTDTQYF. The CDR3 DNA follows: TGCAGTTCGGACCGCCGGGGCACAGATACGCAGTATTTT.

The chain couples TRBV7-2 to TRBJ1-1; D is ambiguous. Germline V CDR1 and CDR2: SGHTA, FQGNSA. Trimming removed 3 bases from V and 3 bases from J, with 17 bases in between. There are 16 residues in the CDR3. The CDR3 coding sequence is TGTGCCAGCAGCTTCCGGCAACTCTCCGTGGACACTGAAGCTTTCTTT. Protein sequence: CASSFRQLSVDTEAFF.

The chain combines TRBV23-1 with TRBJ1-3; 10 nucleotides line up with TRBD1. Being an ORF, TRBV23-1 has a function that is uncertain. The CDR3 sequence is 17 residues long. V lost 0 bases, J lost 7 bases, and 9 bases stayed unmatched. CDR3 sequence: CASSQSATGGRWNTIYF. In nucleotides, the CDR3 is TGCGCCAGCAGTCAATCGGCGACAGGGGGCCGGTGGAACACCATATATTTT.